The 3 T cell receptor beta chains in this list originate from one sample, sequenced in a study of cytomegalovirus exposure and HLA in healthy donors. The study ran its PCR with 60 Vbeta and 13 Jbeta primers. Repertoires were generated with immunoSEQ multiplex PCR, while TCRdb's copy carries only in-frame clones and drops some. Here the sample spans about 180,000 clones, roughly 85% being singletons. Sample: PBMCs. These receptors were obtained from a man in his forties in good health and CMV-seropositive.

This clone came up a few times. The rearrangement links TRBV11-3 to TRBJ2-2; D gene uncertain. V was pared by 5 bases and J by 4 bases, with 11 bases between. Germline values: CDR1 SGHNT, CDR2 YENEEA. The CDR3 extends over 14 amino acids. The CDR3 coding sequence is TGTGCCAGCAGCCCAAAAGAGGTCACCGGGGAGCTGTTTTTT. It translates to CASSPKEVTGELFF.

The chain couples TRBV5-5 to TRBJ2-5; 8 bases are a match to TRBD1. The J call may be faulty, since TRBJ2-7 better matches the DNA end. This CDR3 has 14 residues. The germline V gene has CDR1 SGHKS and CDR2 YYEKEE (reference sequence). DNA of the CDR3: TGTGCCAGCAGCTTGGAGTGGACAGGGTTCGAGCAGTACTTC. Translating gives CASSLEWTGFEQYF.

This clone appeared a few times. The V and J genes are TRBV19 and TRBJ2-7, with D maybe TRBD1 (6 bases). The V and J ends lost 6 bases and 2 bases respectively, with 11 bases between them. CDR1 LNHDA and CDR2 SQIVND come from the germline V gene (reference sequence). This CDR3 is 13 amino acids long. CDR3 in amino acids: CASSPRGAYEQYF. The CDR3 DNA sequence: TGTGCCAGTAGCCCCAGGGGAGCCTACGAGCAGTACTTC.